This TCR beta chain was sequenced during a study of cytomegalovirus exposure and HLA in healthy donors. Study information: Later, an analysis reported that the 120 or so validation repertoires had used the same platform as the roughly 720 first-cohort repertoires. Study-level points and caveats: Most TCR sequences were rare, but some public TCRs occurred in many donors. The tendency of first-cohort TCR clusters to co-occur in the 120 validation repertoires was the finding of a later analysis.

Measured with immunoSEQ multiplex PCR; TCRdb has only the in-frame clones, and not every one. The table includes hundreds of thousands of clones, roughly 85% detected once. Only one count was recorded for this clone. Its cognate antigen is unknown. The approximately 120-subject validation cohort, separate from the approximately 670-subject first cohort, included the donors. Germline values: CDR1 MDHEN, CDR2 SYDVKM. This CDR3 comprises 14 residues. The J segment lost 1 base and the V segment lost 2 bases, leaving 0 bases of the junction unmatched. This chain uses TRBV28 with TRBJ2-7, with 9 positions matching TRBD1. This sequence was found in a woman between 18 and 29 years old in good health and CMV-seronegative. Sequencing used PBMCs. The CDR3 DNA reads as TGTGCCAGCAGTTTAGGGACAGGGTCCTACGAGCAGTACTTC. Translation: CASSLGTGSYEQYF.